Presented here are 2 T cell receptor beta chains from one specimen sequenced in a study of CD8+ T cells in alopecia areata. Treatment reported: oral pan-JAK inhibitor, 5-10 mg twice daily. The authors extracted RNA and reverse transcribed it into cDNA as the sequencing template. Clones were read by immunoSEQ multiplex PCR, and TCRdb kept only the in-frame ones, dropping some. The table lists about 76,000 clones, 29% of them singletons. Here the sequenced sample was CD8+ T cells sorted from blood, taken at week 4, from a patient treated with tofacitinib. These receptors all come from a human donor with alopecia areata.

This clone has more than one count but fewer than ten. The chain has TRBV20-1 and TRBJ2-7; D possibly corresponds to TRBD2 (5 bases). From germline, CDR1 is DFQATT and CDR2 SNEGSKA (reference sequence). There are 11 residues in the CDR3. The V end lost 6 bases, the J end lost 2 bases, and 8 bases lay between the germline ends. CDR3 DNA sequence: TGCAGTGCGGAACTAGCCTACGAGCAGTACTTC. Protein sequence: CSAELAYEQYF.

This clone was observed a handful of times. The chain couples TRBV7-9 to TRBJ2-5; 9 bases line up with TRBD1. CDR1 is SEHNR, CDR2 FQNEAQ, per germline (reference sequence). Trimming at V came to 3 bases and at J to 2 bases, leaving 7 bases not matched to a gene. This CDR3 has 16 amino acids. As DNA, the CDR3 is TGTGCCAGCAGCTTTGGGGACAGGGCGCCTCAAGAGACCCAGTACTTC. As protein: CASSFGDRAPQETQYF.